A single sample is the source of the 23 T cell receptor beta chains below, sequenced in a study of radiation and T cells in renal cell carcinoma. As to time point: blood 2 weeks post-SBRT. The sample's treatment: 15 Gy SBRT to primary tumor, nephrectomy 4 weeks later. Sequencing was performed with immunoSEQ multiplex PCR; in TCRdb, only in-frame clones are kept and a portion is missing. The sample has 95,000 to 150,000 clones, about 81% seen once. This material consisted of blood, taken from a patient whose treatment included radiotherapy and nephrectomy. These receptors were obtained from a man aged 50-60 years with renal cell carcinoma.

The chain carries TRBV6-1 and TRBJ1-5, with unresolved D. The V gene lost 6 bases and the J gene lost 5 bases, with 11 bases spanning the gap. This CDR3 comprises 13 residues. Germline-derived CDR1 and CDR2 are MNHNS and SASEGT. Here the CDR3 reads CASSAGAHQPQHF. CDR3 sequence (DNA): TGTGCCAGCAGCGCGGGAGCCCATCAGCCCCAGCATTTT.

The rearrangement joins TRBV30 to TRBJ2-7; 12 bases agree with TRBD2. CDR1 and CDR2 from the germline V gene are GTSNPN and SVGIG (reference sequence). J was trimmed by 4 bases and V by 3 bases; bases with no gene match: 7. The CDR3 runs 15 residues. The CDR3 sequence is CAWSHGLAGNYEQYF. The CDR3 coding sequence is TGTGCCTGGAGCCATGGACTAGCGGGGAATTACGAGCAGTACTTC. The variable domain in full, with the rest retrieved from reference TRBV30 and TRBJ2-7, is SQTIHQWPATLVQPVGSPLSLECTVEGTSNPNLYWYRQAAGRGLQLLFYSVGIGQISSEVPQNLSASRPQDRQFILSSKKLLLSDSGFYLCAWSHGLAGNYEQYFGPGTRLTVT.

This sequence joins TRBV7-9 and TRBJ2-3; 9 bases are shared with TRBD2. Germline loops: CDR1 SEHNR, CDR2 FQNEAQ (reference sequence). Trimming removed 5 bases from V and 6 bases from J; junction bases left unmatched: 12. This CDR3 is built from 16 residues. The CDR3 coding sequence is TGTGCCAGCAGCCGCCTGAAGGGACTAGCAACGGATACGCAGTATTTT. Translating gives CASSRLKGLATDTQYF.

The CDR3 here is CASSLAQGLGAFF. In DNA form, the CDR3 reads TGTGCCAGCAGCTTAGCGCAGGGGCTGGGGGCTTTCTTT. J is TRBJ1-1 and V is TRBV7-2; possible D gene TRBD1, 6 bases. Germline CDR1 and CDR2: SGHTA and FQGNSA. There are 13 residues in the CDR3. V was trimmed by 0 bases and J by 11 bases, leaving 13 bases between them.

This clone was observed a single time. This sequence joins TRBV9 and TRBJ2-6; no firm D call. Germline V lookup: CDR1 SGDLS, CDR2 YYNGEE. V was trimmed by 3 bases and J by 0 bases, leaving 13 bases between them. CDR3 size: 17 residues. CDR3 amino acids: CASSAPLSYSGANVLTF. CDR3 bases: TGTGCCAGCAGCGCTCCCCTTTCTTACTCTGGGGCCAACGTCCTGACTTTC.

This clone came up a few times. The chain joins TRBV7-2 to TRBJ1-6; D not resolved. This CDR3 contains 15 residues. Trimming cost V 0 bases and J 6 bases, with 9 bases left between them. Germline assignment: CDR1 SGHTA and CDR2 FQGNSA. CDR3 in DNA: TGTGCCAGCAGCTTAGCGTCCGGGTTTAATTCACCCCTCCACTTT. Protein product: CASSLASGFNSPLHF.

This chain joins TRBV6-6 and TRBJ2-3; the match to TRBD2 covers 7 bases. The CDR3 length is 14 residues. Trimming took 6 bases from V and 9 from J; bases not matched to a gene: 12. Germline V gene data show CDR1 as MNHNY and CDR2 as SVGAGI (reference sequence). CDR3: CASRNSGEGETQYF. DNA for the CDR3: TGTGCCAGCAGGAACAGCGGGGAGGGTGAAACGCAGTATTTT.

The chain links TRBV27 to TRBJ2-4; either TRBD1 or TRBD2 may fit D (5 bases each). The V gene's germline CDR1 is MNHEY and CDR2 SMNVEV (reference sequence). The ends were cut back, 1 base at V and 2 bases at J, with 12 bases in the middle. The CDR3 covers 16 residues. The DNA of the CDR3 is TGTGCCAGCAGTTTATTCGGGGCGGCCCCCAAAAACATTCAGTACTTC. It is translated as CASSLFGAAPKNIQYF.

The chain carries TRBV6-6 and TRBJ2-7, with 8 bases aligning to TRBD1. This CDR3 has 15 amino acids. Germline CDR1 is MNHNY and CDR2 is SVGAGI (reference sequence). J gave up 5 bases and V 4 bases, and 10 bases lay outside the gene matches. CDR3 loop: CASSLQRQGWDEQYF. DNA of the CDR3: TGTGCCAGCAGTTTGCAAAGACAGGGGTGGGACGAGCAGTACTTC.

This clone was seen only a few times. This CDR3 reads CASSAGLTMASGNEQFF. The CDR3 DNA sequence: TGTGCCAGCAGCGCGGGATTAACCATGGCTAGCGGCAATGAGCAGTTCTTC. The V and J genes are TRBV9 and TRBJ2-1, with 7 nucleotides matching TRBD2. The germline gives CDR1 SGDLS, CDR2 YYNGEE. J was trimmed by 6 bases and V by 3 bases; bases with no gene match: 15. The CDR3 runs to 17 residues.

This chain connects TRBV7-9 to TRBJ1-1; 7 positions agree with TRBD1. Per germline, CDR1 SEHNR and CDR2 FQNEAQ (reference sequence). The CDR3 contains 16 residues. The trim removed 3 bases at V and 1 base at J, leaving 8 bases unmatched. CDR3 coding DNA: TGTGCCAGCAGCTTTTTGGTGACAGGGTCGAACACTGAAGCTTTCTTT. This codes for CASSFLVTGSNTEAFF.

V gene TRBV27 combines with J gene TRBJ2-6; D is unresolved. V lost 2 bases, J lost 2 bases, and 16 bases lay in between. The CDR3 is made up of 18 amino acids. CDR1 is MNHEY, CDR2 SMNVEV, per germline (reference sequence). CDR3 amino acids: CASSLNLGSFTGANVLTF. CDR3 coding DNA: TGTGCCAGCAGTTTAAATCTGGGCAGTTTCACTGGGGCCAACGTCCTGACTTTC.

The chain employs TRBV29-1 and TRBJ1-5; D not resolved. Trimming stripped 1 base from V and 7 bases from J, with 11 bases between. The CDR3 covers 13 residues. Germline CDR1 and CDR2: SQVTM and ANQGSEA. The CDR3 protein is CSVEVTVGQPQHF. CDR3 DNA: TGCAGCGTTGAAGTCACGGTCGGACAGCCCCAGCATTTT.

This chain joins TRBV30 and TRBJ1-4; D is perhaps TRBD1 (6 bases). The CDR3 extends over 14 amino acids. With 0 bases removed from V and 4 bases from J, the gap between germline ends came to 9 bases. The germline V gene encodes CDR1 GTSNPN and CDR2 SVGIG (reference sequence). The CDR3 protein is CAWSVEGVNEKLFF. The CDR3 DNA reads TGTGCCTGGAGTGTAGAGGGGGTTAATGAAAAACTGTTTTTT. The full variable domain, with the rest looked up from reference TRBV30 and TRBJ1-4, is SQTIHQWPATLVQPVGSPLSLECTVEGTSNPNLYWYRQAAGRGLQLLFYSVGIGQISSEVPQNLSASRPQDRQFILSSKKLLLSDSGFYLCAWSVEGVNEKLFFGSGTQLSVL.

The rearrangement links TRBV7-2 to TRBJ2-3, with a weak D call TRBD2 (6 bases). Trimming pared 5 bases from V and 2 bases from J, leaving 14 bases between. Looked up from germline, CDR1 is SGHTA and CDR2 is FQGNSA. The CDR3 spans 15 residues. This CDR3 is CASSRYRGFTDTQYF. The CDR3 DNA sequence: TGTGCCAGCAGCCGCTACCGGGGGTTCACAGATACGCAGTATTTT.

The rearrangement links TRBV2 to TRBJ1-5, with a possible D match to TRBD1 (5 bases). CDR3 length: 14 amino acids. Trimming pared 6 bases from V and 4 bases from J, leaving 13 bases between. Per germline, CDR1 SNHLY and CDR2 FYNNEI. The CDR3 DNA reads TGTGCCAGCAGCGAGCAGGGACTTAATCAGCCCCAGCATTTT. It codes for CASSEQGLNQPQHF.

The chain couples TRBV5-6 to TRBJ2-3, with TRBD2 identical over 8 bases. V lost 4 bases to trimming and J lost 4 bases; unmatched junction nucleotides: 8. CDR3 length: 15 amino acids. Germline values: CDR1 SGHDT, CDR2 YYEEEE. The CDR3 DNA reads as TGTGCCAGCAGCCGGAGCGGGAGCGGGTCAGATACGCAGTATTTT. Translating gives CASSRSGSGSDTQYF.

V usage is TRBV9 and J usage is TRBJ2-7; 11 positions agree with TRBD1. Trimming cost V 3 bases and J 2 bases; bases outside gene matches: 4. This CDR3 comprises 15 residues. Looked up from germline, CDR1 is SGDLS and CDR2 is YYNGEE. CDR3: CASSGGQGGPYEQYF. Written as DNA, the CDR3 is TGTGCCAGCAGCGGGGGACAGGGGGGCCCCTACGAGCAGTACTTC. Filled out from reference TRBV9 and TRBJ2-7, the complete variable domain reads DSGVTQTPKHLITATGQRVTLRCSPRSGDLSVYWYQQSLDQGLQFLIQYYNGEERAKGNILERFSAQQFPDLHSELNLSSLELGDSALYFCASSGGQGGPYEQYFGPGTRLTVT.

The chain carries TRBV6-6 and TRBJ1-2; D unresolved. Germline assignment: CDR1 MNHNY and CDR2 SVGAGI (reference sequence). Trimming took off 2 bases at V and 3 bases at J, with 7 bases between the two ends. The length of the CDR3 is 13 residues. Here the CDR3 DNA reads TGTGCCAGCAGTTACGAAGCCTACTATGGCTACACCTTC. It encodes CASSYEAYYGYTF.

The gene calls are TRBV27 and TRBJ2-7; 11 bases agree with TRBD1. From germline, CDR1 is MNHEY and CDR2 SMNVEV (reference sequence). Losses at the gene ends were 2 bases for V and 6 bases for J; bases not matched to a gene: 6. The CDR3 contains 15 residues. DNA of the CDR3: TGTGCCAGCAGTTTAACCGGGACAGGGGGGTTCGAGCAGTACTTC. Translated, it gives CASSLTGTGGFEQYF.

A few counts support this clone. The chain couples TRBV19 to TRBJ2-3; D might be TRBD2 (5 bases). The length of the CDR3 is 14 residues. Trimming shortened V by 6 bases and J by 0 bases, and 10 bases separated the two germline ends. The germline V gene encodes CDR1 LNHDA and CDR2 SQIVND (reference sequence). CDR3 sequence (DNA): TGTGCCAGTAGGGCGGACTCAAGCACAGATACGCAGTATTTT. It codes for CASRADSSTDTQYF.

The chain has TRBV4-1 and TRBJ1-3; D ambiguous. Trimming removed 0 bases at V and 0 bases at J, with 6 bases between. The CDR3 is 15 residues long. Per germline, CDR1 MGHRA and CDR2 YSYEKL. The DNA of the CDR3 is TGCGCCAGCAGCCAAGAGAACTACTCTGGAAACACCATATATTTT. Amino acids: CASSQENYSGNTIYF.

This rearrangement joins TRBV9 to TRBJ1-6, with TRBD1 matching over 9 bases. J gave up 6 bases and V 4 bases, and 8 bases lay outside the gene matches. Germline-derived CDR1 and CDR2 are SGDLS and YYNGEE. The CDR3 runs to 16 residues. The CDR3 spells CASSTGTGQANSPLHF. DNA for the CDR3: TGTGCCAGCAGCACTGGGACAGGGCAAGCTAATTCACCCCTCCACTTT.